These 15 T cell receptor beta chains originate from one sample sequenced in a study of blood T cell repertoires in COVID-19 (dated by TCRdb to about 2020). The library was produced with the immunoSEQ multiplex PCR assay. In its TCRdb copy, this immuneACCESS table keeps in-frame sequences only and misses some clones. Where compared with another copy, unresolved V genes explain less than half of these, and the others have no known cause. The sample table lists 95,000 to 100,000 clones, approximately 92% of them with a count of one. The top ten hold approximately 5.8% of the sample. The source material was peripheral blood. Receptor source: a man aged 45-65 years with active COVID-19.

The rearrangement links TRBV7-9 to TRBJ1-4, with D possibly TRBD1 on 5 matching bases. The V end was cut by 1 base, the J end by 5 bases, with 17 bases between. In germline, CDR1 is SEHNR, CDR2 FQNEAQ (reference sequence). The CDR3 consists of 17 residues. This CDR3 reads CASSLELFGRANEKLFF. CDR3 bases: TGTGCCAGCAGCTTAGAATTGTTTGGCAGGGCGAATGAAAAACTGTTTTTT.

CDR3 DNA: TGTGCCAGCAGCCTTCGACAGCCTAACTATGGCTACACCTTC. Translating it yields CASSLRQPNYGYTF. V gene TRBV3-1 (or the pseudogene TRBV3-2) combines with J gene TRBJ1-2; the D gene is possibly TRBD1 (5 bases). V shed 4 bases and J shed 0 bases, with 9 bases lying between them. Germline CDR1 LGHDT, CDR2 YNNKEL (reference sequence). This CDR3 has 14 residues.

The chain has TRBV3-1 (or the pseudogene TRBV3-2) and TRBJ2-5; weak D call: TRBD1 (6 bases). Trimming took 1 base from V and 9 from J, leaving 12 bases between them. The germline V gene has CDR1 LGHDT and CDR2 YNNKEL (reference sequence). The CDR3 spans 13 residues. In nucleotides, the CDR3 is TGTGCCAGCAGCCAAGGGGACATCTCGGCCCAGTACTTC. As protein: CASSQGDISAQYF.

V usage is TRBV5-4 and J usage is TRBJ1-1; TRBD1 aligns across 10 bases. The germline V gene has CDR1 SGHNT and CDR2 YYREEE (reference sequence). The CDR3 has 16 residues. Unmatched junction bases numbered 3, after V lost 1 base and J lost 0 bases. CDR3 sequence reads: CASSLRDRGLNTEAFF. DNA of the CDR3: TGTGCCAGCAGCTTGAGGGACAGGGGCCTGAACACTGAAGCTTTCTTT.

V usage is TRBV30 and J usage is TRBJ1-2; weak D call: TRBD1 (5 bases). V was trimmed by 1 base and J by 5 bases, leaving 14 bases between them. The germline V gene encodes CDR1 GTSNPN and CDR2 SVGIG (reference sequence). This CDR3 region has 14 residues. The CDR3 DNA sequence: TGTGCCTGGAGTGGGGAGGGGTTCGTGTATGGCTACACCTTC. This translates into CAWSGEGFVYGYTF.

The CDR3 loop is CAGATGTQPQHF. CDR3 sequence (DNA): TGTGCCGGGGCGACAGGGACGCAGCCCCAGCATTTT. This chain uses TRBV6-5 with TRBJ1-5; TRBD1 matches at 7 bases. The V gene's germline CDR1 is MNHEY and CDR2 SVGAGI. The CDR3 loop spans 12 amino acids. V lost 11 bases, J lost 7 bases, and 8 bases stayed unmatched.

V is TRBV18 and J is TRBJ2-7; TRBD2 is a possible D gene (6 bases). With 3 bases removed from V and 0 bases from J, the gap between germline ends came to 12 bases. This CDR3 has 15 amino acids. From germline, CDR1 is KGHSH and CDR2 LQKENI. The CDR3 coding sequence is TGTGCCAGCTCACCCCCTAGCGCTAGCTCCTACGAGCAGTACTTC. Protein sequence: CASSPPSASSYEQYF.

V is TRBV3-1 (or the pseudogene TRBV3-2) and J is TRBJ2-7, with D unresolved. The V end lost 4 bases, the J end lost 0 bases, and 13 bases lay between the germline ends. CDR3 length: 15 amino acids. Germline CDR1 reads LGHDT; CDR2 reads YNNKEL (reference sequence). The CDR3, as DNA: TGTGCCAGCAGCCCTAACTGGGCGATCTCCTACGAGCAGTACTTC. Its translation: CASSPNWAISYEQYF.

The chain combines TRBV5-1 with TRBJ2-3; 13 positions agree with TRBD2. Germline CDR1 reads SGHRS; CDR2 reads YFSETQ. The CDR3 loop spans 15 amino acids. The V segment lost 3 bases and the J segment 6 bases; nucleotides outside the gene matches: 4. The CDR3, as DNA: TGCGCCAGCAGCTCAGGACTAGCGGGAGTGGATACGCAGTATTTT. The encoded protein is CASSSGLAGVDTQYF.

This clone was found once. The chain carries TRBV11-2 and TRBJ2-7; D may be TRBD1 (5 bases). Trimming stripped 1 base from V and 7 bases from J, with 11 bases between. Germline CDR1 is SGHAT and CDR2 is FQNNGV. This CDR3 comprises 13 residues. The CDR3 DNA reads as TGTGCCAGCAGCTTAGGGGGCGCAGGGGAGCAGTACTTC. Residues: CASSLGGAGEQYF.

This clone was seen only once. The chain recombines TRBV6-1 with TRBJ1-4; D ambiguous. Between the trimmed V and J ends, which lost 1 base and 3 bases, there was a span of 9 bases. The length of the CDR3 is 15 residues. Germline V CDR1 and CDR2: MNHNS, SASEGT. The CDR3 region is CASSEGRGANEKLFF. DNA for the CDR3: TGTGCCAGCAGTGAAGGACGGGGAGCTAATGAAAAACTGTTTTTT.

V usage is TRBV28 and J usage is TRBJ2-1, with a tentative D call TRBD1 (6 bases). The germline V gene encodes CDR1 MDHEN and CDR2 SYDVKM. Trimming left V 7 bases short and J 4 bases short, with 11 bases between. This CDR3 is built from 13 residues. The CDR3 region is CASMGTTYNEQFF. CDR3 bases: TGTGCCAGCATGGGGACAACTTACAATGAGCAGTTCTTC. The full variable domain, in which reference TRBV28 and TRBJ2-1 provide the parts outside the CDR3, is DVKVTQSSRYLVKRTGEKVFLECVQDMDHENMFWYRQDPGLGLRLIYFSYDVKMKEKGDIPEGYSVSREKKERFSLILESASTNQTSMYLCASMGTTYNEQFFGPGTRLTVL.

This clone was detected only once. The chain employs TRBV4-2 and TRBJ2-1, with 10 bases aligning to TRBD2. Germline V gene sequence: CDR1 LGHNA, CDR2 YNFKEQ. This CDR3 is 18 amino acids long. With 1 base clipped from V and 4 bases from J, the junction kept 10 bases outside the gene matches. The DNA of the CDR3 is TGTGCCAGCAGCCAAGCGGGAGCGGGAGGGCCGCTGTACAATGAGCAGTTCTTC. Amino acid sequence: CASSQAGAGGPLYNEQFF.

The CDR3 spells CASSLGLAGYEQYF. CDR3 DNA: TGTGCCAGCAGCCTGGGACTAGCGGGTTACGAGCAGTACTTC. The chain is built from TRBV7-9 and TRBJ2-7, with 12 nucleotides matching TRBD2. CDR1 SEHNR and CDR2 FQNEAQ come from the germline V gene (reference sequence). This CDR3 spans 14 amino acids. V shed 5 bases, J shed 4 bases, and the junction held 3 bases outside the gene matches.

This clone came up a few times. This chain joins TRBV3-1 (or the pseudogene TRBV3-2) and TRBJ2-3, with D possibly being TRBD1 (6 bases). The CDR3 length is 15 residues. V gave up 4 bases and J gave up 0 bases, with 11 bases separating them. Germline CDR1 reads LGHDT; CDR2 reads YNNKEL (reference sequence). DNA for the CDR3: TGTGCCAGCAGCCGGTGGACAGATAGCACAGATACGCAGTATTTT. Translation: CASSRWTDSTDTQYF.